This T cell receptor beta chain emerged from a study of blood T cells in healthy people across ages. CDR3 length: 13 amino acids. V trimming: 6 bases; J trimming: 8 bases; junction bases outside the gene matches: 8. Looked up from germline, CDR1 is MDHEN and CDR2 is SYDVKM. Through a sample-barcoded 5' primer and a J-beta primer mix, a second PCR was run for roughly 7 to 12 cycles. TCRdb itself ran the 5' RACE reads through MiXCR, one entry per CDR3 protein. Here the sample spans roughly 800,000 distinct CDR3 sequences, 20% to 25% being singletons. This sample also appeared in a second study, on T cells of mothers and their children.

The sequenced material came from blood. The sequence derives from a boy younger than 18 in good health. This chain links TRBV28 with TRBJ1-2; 8 nucleotides match TRBD1. CDR3 nucleotide sequence: TGTGCCAGCAGAAATTTCGACAGGGGAGGCTACACCTTC. Encoded protein: CASRNFDRGGYTF.